The clone carrying this T cell receptor beta chain has just a few counts. This sample was included in a study of blood T cell repertoires in COVID-19. Study background: From T cells, B-cell-depleted T cells, or PBMCs came the material, which was cDNA or gDNA.

There are 12 residues in the CDR3. V gave up 4 bases and J gave up 2 bases, with 4 bases separating them. Germline V gene data show CDR1 as SEHNR and CDR2 as FQNEAQ (reference sequence). Method: immunoSEQ multiplex PCR; TCRdb's copy keeps in-frame clones and lacks some. The repertoire includes roughly 200,000 clones, over 75% of them detected once, and around 6.3% sits in the top ten. The sequenced material came from peripheral blood. The chain carries TRBV7-9 and TRBJ2-3, with no clear D. The receptor was isolated from a man in his sixties or seventies with active or convalescent COVID-19. In nucleotides, the CDR3 is TGTGCCAGCAGCTCCTACACAGATACGCAGTATTTT. Protein sequence: CASSSYTDTQYF.